This passage covers 22 T cell receptor beta chains from one sample sequenced in a study of cytomegalovirus exposure and HLA in healthy donors. PCR used 60 Vbeta primers and 13 Jbeta primers. TCRdb's table, derived via immunoSEQ multiplex PCR, lists solely in-frame clones and lacks some. Among 95,000 to 150,000 clones listed, just over 65% were seen once. Sequencing used PBMCs. The receptors derive from a man aged 18 to 30 in good health and CMV-seronegative.

The count of this clone is one. The CDR3 reads CASSDYRALSEKLFF. The CDR3 coding sequence is TGTGCCAGCAGTGATTACAGGGCTTTAAGTGAAAAACTGTTTTTT. The rearrangement joins TRBV28 to TRBJ1-4, with D possibly being TRBD1 (6 bases). The CDR3 has 15 amino acids. Trimming cost V 5 bases and J 7 bases, with 17 bases left between them. Germline values: CDR1 MDHEN, CDR2 SYDVKM. Complete variable domain (other parts from reference TRBV28 and TRBJ1-4): DVKVTQSSRYLVKRTGEKVFLECVQDMDHENMFWYRQDPGLGLRLIYFSYDVKMKEKGDIPEGYSVSREKKERFSLILESASTNQTSMYLCASSDYRALSEKLFFGSGTQLSVL.

The chain joins TRBV23-1 to TRBJ2-7; perhaps TRBD2 as D (6 bases). TRBV23-1 is known as an ORF, though its function is uncertain. CDR3 length equals 14 residues. V was clipped by 3 bases and J by 7 bases, with 16 bases between them. CDR3 DNA sequence: TGCGCCAGCAGTCACGAGGACTATTGTATGGAGCAGTACTTC. It is translated as CASSHEDYCMEQYF.

The chain joins TRBV5-1 to TRBJ2-7, with 7 bases lining up with TRBD1. With V trimmed by 6 bases and J by 6 bases, 15 bases remained unmatched. Germline V CDR1 and CDR2: SGHRS, YFSETQ. This CDR3 comprises 15 residues. DNA of the CDR3: TGCGCCAGCAACTTTGGGACAGACCTCTTGGCCGAGCAGTACTTC. Protein product: CASNFGTDLLAEQYF. Together with reference TRBV5-1 and TRBJ2-7, the CDR3 gives the full variable domain: KAGVTQTPRYLIKTRGQQVTLSCSPISGHRSVSWYQQTPGQGLQFLFEYFSETQRNKGNFPGRFSGRQFSNSRSEMNVSTLELGDSALYLCASNFGTDLLAEQYFGPGTRLTVT.

The chain employs TRBV28 and TRBJ1-3; no reliable D call. The CDR3 extends over 16 amino acids. The V and J ends lost 7 bases and 0 bases respectively, with 16 bases between them. CDR1 is MDHEN, CDR2 SYDVKM, per germline. The CDR3 sequence: CASTLTRASSGNTIYF. CDR3 coding DNA: TGTGCCAGCACCCTCACTAGAGCGAGCTCTGGAAACACCATATATTTT.

This clone has more than one count but fewer than ten. The rearrangement links TRBV7-9 to TRBJ2-1; 7 nucleotides align to TRBD2. The CDR3 length is 15 residues. V was clipped by 1 base and J by 6 bases; unmatched bases: 6. CDR1 is SEHNR, CDR2 FQNEAQ, per germline (reference sequence). The CDR3 bases are TGTGCCAGCAGCTTAGTTCTCGGGACTATCAATGAGCAGTTCTTC. Translation: CASSLVLGTINEQFF.

The chain recombines TRBV27 with TRBJ2-3; TRBD1 aligns across 8 bases. Trimming cost V 6 bases and J 2 bases; bases outside gene matches: 4. CDR1 MNHEY and CDR2 SMNVEV come from the germline V gene (reference sequence). CDR3 size: 14 residues. For the CDR3, the DNA is TGTGCCAGCAGCTGGACAGGGTTCACAGATACGCAGTATTTT. It specifies CASSWTGFTDTQYF.

This sequence joins TRBV11-2 and TRBJ1-1; unclear D gene. V lost 1 base and J lost 1, with 13 bases in between. The length of the CDR3 is 16 residues. CDR1 and CDR2 from the germline V gene are SGHAT and FQNNGV. In DNA, the CDR3 is TGTGCCAGCAGCTTAGTTGGTCGGGTAGGGAACACTGAAGCTTTCTTT. It codes for CASSLVGRVGNTEAFF. Drawing the rest from reference TRBV11-2 and TRBJ1-1, the complete variable domain is EAGVAQSPRYKIIEKRQSVAFWCNPISGHATLYWYQQILGQGPKLLIQFQNNGVVDDSQLPKDRFSAERLKGVDSTLKIQPAKLEDSAVYLCASSLVGRVGNTEAFFGQGTRLTVV.

This clone was seen once. This rearrangement joins TRBV5-1 to TRBJ2-5; TRBD2 agrees at 9 bases. The DNA end favors TRBJ2-7, so the J call may be wrong. The CDR3 runs 15 residues. The germline gives CDR1 SGHRS, CDR2 YFSETQ. Here the CDR3 DNA reads TGCGCCAGCAGCCCCCGACTAGCGGCGGACTACGAGCAGTACTTC. Amino acids: CASSPRLAADYEQYF.

The chain recombines TRBV6-1 with TRBJ1-3; possible D gene TRBD1, 5 bases. The CDR3 has 19 amino acids. CDR1 and CDR2 from the germline V gene are MNHNS and SASEGT. Trimming pared 3 bases from V and 0 bases from J, leaving 21 bases between. The CDR3 is CASSDPRAGGAYSGNTIYF. For the CDR3, the DNA is TGTGCCAGCAGTGACCCCCGCGCGGGAGGGGCCTACTCTGGAAACACCATATATTTT.

J is TRBJ2-5 and V is TRBV15, with D unclear. Gene TRBJ2-7 matches the end of the DNA better, so the J call may be wrong. The CDR3 is 15 amino acids. Germline V gene lookup returns CDR1 LNHNV and CDR2 YYDKDF (reference sequence). The CDR3 DNA reads as TGTGCCACCAGCAGAGATATGGATGAGGCCTACGAGCAGTACTTC. Protein sequence: CATSRDMDEAYEQYF.

The V call is TRBV28, the J call TRBJ1-5; maybe TRBD1 (6 bases). Germline V gene data show CDR1 as MDHEN and CDR2 as SYDVKM. The CDR3 loop spans 14 amino acids. Trimming took 3 bases from V and 3 from J, leaving 9 bases between them. CDR3 sequence: CASSFQGFNQPQHF. The CDR3 DNA is TGTGCCAGCAGTTTCCAGGGGTTCAATCAGCCCCAGCATTTT.

This clone was detected only a few times. This chain connects TRBV30 to TRBJ1-4; D is unclear. The germline V and J ends were trimmed by 0 bases and 7 bases, with 12 bases remaining between them. The CDR3 has 14 amino acids. Germline V gene data show CDR1 as GTSNPN and CDR2 as SVGIG (reference sequence). CDR3 loop: CAWSVYGVGEKLFF. The CDR3 DNA reads as TGTGCCTGGAGTGTATACGGGGTTGGTGAAAAACTGTTTTTT.

The chain uses TRBV6-6 and TRBJ1-2, with 8 nucleotides matching TRBD1. Looked up from germline, CDR1 is MNHNY and CDR2 is SVGAGI (reference sequence). The CDR3 contains 15 residues. V lost 6 bases and J lost 8; bases outside the gene matches: 14. CDR3 nucleotide sequence: TGTGCCAGCAGCCGACAGGGGAGGGCGGTCGCAGGCTACACCTTC. It specifies CASSRQGRAVAGYTF.

CDR3 bases: TGTGCCTGGAGTTCCGGGACAGGGCGTGAAGCTTTCTTT. Amino acid sequence: CAWSSGTGREAFF. This rearrangement joins TRBV30 to TRBJ1-1; 9 positions match TRBD1. Germline lookup yields CDR1 GTSNPN and CDR2 SVGIG (reference sequence). J was trimmed by 7 bases and V by 2 bases; bases with no gene match: 5. This CDR3 is 13 amino acids long. Full variable domain (outside the CDR3, taken from reference TRBV30 and TRBJ1-1): SQTIHQWPATLVQPVGSPLSLECTVEGTSNPNLYWYRQAAGRGLQLLFYSVGIGQISSEVPQNLSASRPQDRQFILSSKKLLLSDSGFYLCAWSSGTGREAFFGQGTRLTVV.

This chain joins TRBV19 and TRBJ2-3; 9 nucleotides match TRBD1. The CDR3 runs to 16 residues. Looked up from germline, CDR1 is LNHDA and CDR2 is SQIVND (reference sequence). The ends lost 3 bases at V and 1 base at J; junction bases unmatched: 5. The CDR3 nucleotides are TGTGCCAGTAGTATGGGACAGGGTAGGGGCACAGATACGCAGTATTTT. Its translation: CASSMGQGRGTDTQYF.

DNA of the CDR3: TGCAGCGTTGAACAGGGGCGAGGGGGAGAGACCCAGTACTTC. It codes for CSVEQGRGGETQYF. The chain couples TRBV29-1 to TRBJ2-5, with TRBD1 as a possible D gene (6 bases). The CDR3 loop spans 14 amino acids. CDR1 is SQVTM and CDR2 is ANQGSEA in the germline V gene. V was clipped by 2 bases and J by 4 bases, with 14 bases between them. Full variable domain (rest looked up from reference TRBV29-1 and TRBJ2-5): SAVISQKPSRDICQRGTSLTIQCQVDSQVTMMFWYRQQPGQSLTLIATANQGSEATYESGFVIDKFPISRPNLTFSTLTVSNMSPEDSSIYLCSVEQGRGGETQYFGPGTRLLVL.

This clone showed up just once. The V gene is TRBV18, the J gene TRBJ2-3; D is undetermined. With 0 bases removed from V and 3 bases from J, the gap between germline ends came to 4 bases. Looked up from germline, CDR1 is KGHSH and CDR2 is LQKENI. This CDR3 comprises 13 residues. Here the CDR3 DNA reads TGTGCCAGCTCACCACCCACAACAGATACGCAGTATTTT. This codes for CASSPPTTDTQYF.

For this clone: Other DNA sequences of this sample code for an identical CDR3. The chain couples TRBV30 to TRBJ2-7, with D unclear. The CDR3 is 12 amino acids. Germline CDR1 and CDR2: GTSNPN and SVGIG (reference sequence). V was pared by 3 bases and J by 0 bases, with 6 bases between. CDR3 in amino acids: CAWRRSSYEQYF. The CDR3 region has the DNA TGTGCCTGGAGGAGGAGCTCCTACGAGCAGTACTTC.

The chain joins TRBV19 to TRBJ1-3; possible D gene TRBD1, 5 bases. The germline CDR1 and CDR2 sequences are LNHDA and SQIVND (reference sequence). This CDR3 comprises 16 residues. Trimming removed 5 bases from V and 0 bases from J, with 14 bases in between. Here the CDR3 reads CASSYGTFRSGNTIYF. The CDR3 DNA reads TGTGCCAGTAGTTACGGGACTTTCCGCTCTGGAAACACCATATATTTT.

The gene calls are TRBV19 and TRBJ2-7, with 11 positions matching TRBD1. The CDR3 contains 16 residues. V was clipped by 3 bases and J by 0 bases; unmatched bases: 4. Per germline, CDR1 LNHDA and CDR2 SQIVND (reference sequence). CDR3 in amino acids: CASSIWDRGNSYEQYF. The CDR3 DNA reads as TGTGCCAGTAGTATTTGGGACAGGGGGAACTCCTACGAGCAGTACTTC.

This chain links TRBV5-1 with TRBJ1-6, with D maybe TRBD1 (6 bases). Germline CDR1 SGHRS, CDR2 YFSETQ. V lost 1 base and J 8 bases, leaving 16 bases between the germline ends. The CDR3 is made up of 16 amino acids. CDR3 residues: CASSLSGVSLDSPLHF. CDR3 DNA sequence: TGCGCCAGCAGCTTGTCAGGGGTGAGTTTGGATTCACCCCTCCACTTT.

As to this clone: The DNA is left out, because the CDR3 cannot be placed on it with certainty; the CDR3 is given as TCRdb lists it. V usage is TRBV21-1 and J usage is TRBJ1-2. TRBV21-1 is listed as a pseudogene. The CDR3 totals 16 residues, both ends included. The CDR3 loop is CASSKVGEGANYGYTF.